The clone carrying this T cell receptor beta chain was seen only a few times. Its antigen is not known. The CDR3 contains 15 residues. The V gene's germline CDR1 is LNHDA and CDR2 SQIVND (reference sequence). Losses at the gene ends were 5 bases for V and 8 bases for J; bases not matched to a gene: 12. An approximately 6-day coculture at 37°C was performed with the mixed lymphocyte reaction cells. This entry comes from a study of siplizumab effects on memory and regulatory T cells. Study-wide points: With siplizumab, Treg-derived clones averaged about 70% of mappable alloreactive CD4+ clones, versus 26.9% in controls. Tracing alloreactive clones into unstimulated subsets worked for only a minor fraction of them.

The table came from immunoSEQ multiplex PCR; TCRdb's copy has only in-frame clones and leaves some out. Of about 18,000 clones in the sample, 46% were seen once. This receptor was obtained from a human donor in good health; the cells came from an allogeneic mixed lymphocyte reaction. Sequenced material: CFSE-low (dividing) CD4+ T cells sorted from an allogeneic mixed lymphocyte reaction. J is TRBJ2-3 and V is TRBV19, with 8 bases that match TRBD2. In DNA form, the CDR3 reads TGTGCCAGTAGTCCACCGGGACTAGGGGTCGGTACGCAGTATTTT. Its translation: CASSPPGLGVGTQYF.